This T cell receptor (beta chain) comes out of a study of T cell responses to AZD1222 COVID-19 vaccine. Study conclusions and caveats: Vaccine-associated CD4 TCRs spanned spike, dominant at 160-218 and 743-854. Two AZD1222 doses significantly raised spike-specific TCR breadth and depth over controls. Donors in the cohort were predominantly white British and more often female, and clonal diversity was possibly underestimated. Reports say nearly half of spike-specific TCRs go after unmutated variant regions.

Trimming shortened V by 6 bases and J by 0 bases, and 21 bases separated the two germline ends. The germline CDR1 and CDR2 sequences are SGHRS and YFSETQ. The CDR3 is 17 residues long. As regards this clone: Its matching antigen is unknown.

Clones were sequenced by immunoSEQ multiplex PCR, and TCRdb holds only the in-frame ones, with some missing. The sample shows some 150,000 clones, 75% to 85% of them seen only once. The sequencing used peripheral blood, collected on day 0 of MenACWY control vaccination. The rearrangement uses TRBV5-1 and TRBJ1-1; D is perhaps TRBD1 (6 bases). The receptor was isolated from an adult in good health. DNA of the CDR3: TGCGCCAGCACCAAGGCTGGGGGGGCGAGAATGAACACTGAAGCTTTCTTT. Its protein is CASTKAGGARMNTEAFF.